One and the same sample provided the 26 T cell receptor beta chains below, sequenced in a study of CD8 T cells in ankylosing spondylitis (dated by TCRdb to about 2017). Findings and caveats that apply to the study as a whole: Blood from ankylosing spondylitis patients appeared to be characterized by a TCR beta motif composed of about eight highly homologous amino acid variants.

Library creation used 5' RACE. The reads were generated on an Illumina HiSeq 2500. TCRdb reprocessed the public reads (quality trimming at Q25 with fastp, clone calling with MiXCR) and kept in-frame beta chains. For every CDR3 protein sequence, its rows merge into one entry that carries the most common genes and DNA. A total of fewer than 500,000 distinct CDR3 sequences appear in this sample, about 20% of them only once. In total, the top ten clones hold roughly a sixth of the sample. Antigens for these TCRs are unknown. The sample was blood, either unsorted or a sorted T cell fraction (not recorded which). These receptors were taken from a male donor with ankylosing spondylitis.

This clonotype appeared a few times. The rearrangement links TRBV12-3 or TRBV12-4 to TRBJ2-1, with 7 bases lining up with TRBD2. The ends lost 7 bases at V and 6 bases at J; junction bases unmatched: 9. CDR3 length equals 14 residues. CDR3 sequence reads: CASKRLAAPNEQFF. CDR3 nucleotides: TGTGCCAGCAAAAGACTAGCAGCCCCCAATGAGCAGTTCTTC.

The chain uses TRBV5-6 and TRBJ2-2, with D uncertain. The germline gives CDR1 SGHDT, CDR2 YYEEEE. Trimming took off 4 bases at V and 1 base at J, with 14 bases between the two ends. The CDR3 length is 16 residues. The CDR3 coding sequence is TGTGCCAGCAGCCAATTTCCTCTTGAGAACACCGGGGAGCTGTTTTTT. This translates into CASSQFPLENTGELFF. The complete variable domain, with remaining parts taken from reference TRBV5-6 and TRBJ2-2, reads DAGVTQSPTHLIKTRGQQVTLRCSPKSGHDTVSWYQQALGQGPQFIFQYYEEEERQRGNFPDRFSGHQFPNYSSELNVNALLLGDSALYLCASSQFPLENTGELFFGEGSRLTVL.

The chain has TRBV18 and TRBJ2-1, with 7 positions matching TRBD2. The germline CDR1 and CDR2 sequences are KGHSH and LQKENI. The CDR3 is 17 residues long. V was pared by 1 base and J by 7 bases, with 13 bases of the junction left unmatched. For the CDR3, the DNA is TGTGCCAGCTCACCACTTTTCTCGACGCGGGAGAGGAATGAGCAGTTCTTC. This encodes CASSPLFSTRERNEQFF.

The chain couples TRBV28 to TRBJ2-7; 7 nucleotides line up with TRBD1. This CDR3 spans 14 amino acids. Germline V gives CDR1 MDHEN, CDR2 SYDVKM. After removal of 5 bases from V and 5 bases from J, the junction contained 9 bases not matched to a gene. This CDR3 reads CASSPPGQTNEQYF. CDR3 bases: TGTGCCAGCAGTCCGCCGGGACAGACCAACGAGCAGTACTTC.

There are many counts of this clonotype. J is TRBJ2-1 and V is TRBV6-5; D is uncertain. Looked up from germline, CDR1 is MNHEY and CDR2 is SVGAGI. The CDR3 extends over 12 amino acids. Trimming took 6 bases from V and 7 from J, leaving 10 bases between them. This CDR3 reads CASSLNRNEQFF. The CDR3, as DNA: TGTGCCAGCAGCCTCAATCGAAATGAGCAGTTCTTC.

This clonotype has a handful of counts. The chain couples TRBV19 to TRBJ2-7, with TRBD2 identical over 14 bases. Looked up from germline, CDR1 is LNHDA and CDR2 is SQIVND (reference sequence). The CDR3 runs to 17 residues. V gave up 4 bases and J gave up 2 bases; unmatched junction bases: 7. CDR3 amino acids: CASSTRLAGGLTYEQYF. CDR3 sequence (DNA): TGTGCCAGTAGTACCAGACTAGCGGGAGGGCTTACCTACGAGCAGTACTTC.

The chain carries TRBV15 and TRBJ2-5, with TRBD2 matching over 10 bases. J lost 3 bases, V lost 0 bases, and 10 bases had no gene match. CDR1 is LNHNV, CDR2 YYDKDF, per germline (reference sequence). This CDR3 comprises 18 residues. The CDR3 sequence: CATSRESAYGLAEETQYF. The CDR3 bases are TGTGCCACCAGCAGAGAGAGCGCTTATGGACTAGCGGAAGAGACCCAGTACTTC.

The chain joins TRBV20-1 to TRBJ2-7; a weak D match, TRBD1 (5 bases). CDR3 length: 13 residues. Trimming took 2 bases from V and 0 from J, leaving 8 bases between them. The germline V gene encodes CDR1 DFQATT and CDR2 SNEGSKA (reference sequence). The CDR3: CSARLDISYEQYF. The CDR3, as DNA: TGCAGTGCTAGATTGGACATCTCCTACGAGCAGTACTTC.

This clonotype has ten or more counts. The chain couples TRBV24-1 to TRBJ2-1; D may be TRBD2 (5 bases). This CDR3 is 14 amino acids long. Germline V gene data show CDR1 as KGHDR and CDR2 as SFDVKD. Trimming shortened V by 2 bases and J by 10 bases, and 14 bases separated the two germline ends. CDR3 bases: TGTGCCACCAGTGATTCGTTGGACTCGGTGGAGCAGTTCTTC. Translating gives CATSDSLDSVEQFF.

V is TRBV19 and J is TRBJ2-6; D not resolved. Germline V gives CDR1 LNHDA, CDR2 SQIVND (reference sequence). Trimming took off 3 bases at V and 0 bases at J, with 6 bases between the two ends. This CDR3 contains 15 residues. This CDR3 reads CASSIQFSGANVLTF. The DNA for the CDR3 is TGTGCCAGTAGTATTCAATTCTCTGGGGCCAACGTCCTGACTTTC.

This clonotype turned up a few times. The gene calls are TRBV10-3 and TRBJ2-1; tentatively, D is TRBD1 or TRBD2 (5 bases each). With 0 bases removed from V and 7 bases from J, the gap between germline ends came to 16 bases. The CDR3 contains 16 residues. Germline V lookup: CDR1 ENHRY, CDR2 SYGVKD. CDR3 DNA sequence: TGTGCCATCAGTGAGTCGGGGCTAGAGCGGCTAAATGAGCAGTTCTTC. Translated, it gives CAISESGLERLNEQFF.

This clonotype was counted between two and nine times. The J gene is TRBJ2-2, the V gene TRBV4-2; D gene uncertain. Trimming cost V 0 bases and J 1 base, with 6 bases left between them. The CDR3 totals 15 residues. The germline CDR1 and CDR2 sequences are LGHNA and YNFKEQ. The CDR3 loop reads CASSQEWMNTGELFF. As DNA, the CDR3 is TGTGCCAGCAGCCAAGAATGGATGAACACCGGGGAGCTGTTTTTT.

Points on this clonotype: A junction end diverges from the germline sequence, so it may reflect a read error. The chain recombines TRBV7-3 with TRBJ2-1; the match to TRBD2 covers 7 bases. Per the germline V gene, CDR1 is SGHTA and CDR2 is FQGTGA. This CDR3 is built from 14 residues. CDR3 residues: CASSLWAGDLEWAF. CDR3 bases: TGTGCCAGCAGCTTATGGGCGGGGGACTTGGAATGGGCCTTC.

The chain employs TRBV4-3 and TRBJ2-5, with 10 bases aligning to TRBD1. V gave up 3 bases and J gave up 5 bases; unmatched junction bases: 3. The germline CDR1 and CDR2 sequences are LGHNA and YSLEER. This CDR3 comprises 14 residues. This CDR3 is CASSQGQGSETQYF. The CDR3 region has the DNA TGCGCCAGCAGCCAGGGACAGGGGAGCGAGACCCAGTACTTC.

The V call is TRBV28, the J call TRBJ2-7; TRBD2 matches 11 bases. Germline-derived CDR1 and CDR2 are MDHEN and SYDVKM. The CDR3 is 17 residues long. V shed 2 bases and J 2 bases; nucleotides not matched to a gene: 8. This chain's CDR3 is CASSLTASGRTAYEQYF. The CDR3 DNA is TGTGCCAGCAGTTTAACCGCTAGCGGGAGGACCGCCTACGAGCAGTACTTC.

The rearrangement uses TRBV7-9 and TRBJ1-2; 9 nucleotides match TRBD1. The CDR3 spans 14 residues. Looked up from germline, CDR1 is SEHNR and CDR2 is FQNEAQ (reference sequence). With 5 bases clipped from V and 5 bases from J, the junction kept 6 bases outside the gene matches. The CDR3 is CASSPPDRGYGYTF. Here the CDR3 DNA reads TGTGCCAGCAGCCCACCCGACAGGGGGTATGGCTACACCTTC.

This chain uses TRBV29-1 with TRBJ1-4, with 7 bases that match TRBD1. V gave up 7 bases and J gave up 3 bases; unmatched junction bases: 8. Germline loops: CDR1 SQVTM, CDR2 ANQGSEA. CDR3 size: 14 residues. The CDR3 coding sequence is TGCAGCGCTTACAGACAGGGTGCTAATGAAAAACTGTTTTTT. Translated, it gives CSAYRQGANEKLFF.

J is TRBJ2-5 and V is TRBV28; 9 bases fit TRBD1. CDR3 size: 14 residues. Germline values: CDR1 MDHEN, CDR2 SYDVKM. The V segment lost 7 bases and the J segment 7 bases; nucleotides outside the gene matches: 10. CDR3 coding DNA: TGTGCCAGCACTACAGGGGGCGGTATCTCGACCCAGTACTTC. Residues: CASTTGGGISTQYF.

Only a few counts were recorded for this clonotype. The CDR3 DNA is TGTGCCAGCAGTTCGAGTTTGGGGGCTTTCACCTTC. Its protein is CASSSSLGAFTF. The gene calls are TRBV6-6 and TRBJ1-2; weak D call: TRBD1 (6 bases). From germline, CDR1 is MNHNY and CDR2 SVGAGI (reference sequence). Deletions cut 4 bases from V and 13 bases from J, with 16 bases between. The CDR3 sequence is 12 residues long.

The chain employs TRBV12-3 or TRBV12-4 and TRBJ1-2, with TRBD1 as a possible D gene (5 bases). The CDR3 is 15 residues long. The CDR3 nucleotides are TGTGCAGAAGGGGAACAGCCTATTCCTAACTATGGCTACACCTTC. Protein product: CAEGEQPIPNYGYTF.

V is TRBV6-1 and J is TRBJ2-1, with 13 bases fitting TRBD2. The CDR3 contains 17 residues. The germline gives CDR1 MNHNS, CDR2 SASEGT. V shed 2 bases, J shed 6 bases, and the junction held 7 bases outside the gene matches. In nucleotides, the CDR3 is TGTGCCAGCAGTGAATACCGACTAGCGGGAGGTCTCAATGAGCAGTTCTTC. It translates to CASSEYRLAGGLNEQFF.

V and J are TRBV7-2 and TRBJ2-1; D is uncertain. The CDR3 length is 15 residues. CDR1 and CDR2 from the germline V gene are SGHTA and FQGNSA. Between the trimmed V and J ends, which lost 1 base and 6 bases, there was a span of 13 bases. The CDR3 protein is CASSLDRNVINEQFF. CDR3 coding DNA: TGTGCCAGCAGCTTAGATCGGAACGTCATCAATGAGCAGTTCTTC. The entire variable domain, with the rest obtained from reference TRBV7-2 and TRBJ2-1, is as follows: GAGVSQSPSNKVTEKGKDVELRCDPISGHTALYWYRQSLGQGLEFLIYFQGNSAPDKSGLPSDRFSAERTGGSVSTLTIQRTQQEDSAVYLCASSLDRNVINEQFFGPGTRLTVL.

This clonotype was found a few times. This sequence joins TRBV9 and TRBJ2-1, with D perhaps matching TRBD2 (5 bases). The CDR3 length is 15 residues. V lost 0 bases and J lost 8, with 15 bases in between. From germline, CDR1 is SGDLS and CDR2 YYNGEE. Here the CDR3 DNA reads TGTGCCAGCAGCGTAGCCGGGGAGTTCCGGGATGAGCAGTTCTTC. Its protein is CASSVAGEFRDEQFF.

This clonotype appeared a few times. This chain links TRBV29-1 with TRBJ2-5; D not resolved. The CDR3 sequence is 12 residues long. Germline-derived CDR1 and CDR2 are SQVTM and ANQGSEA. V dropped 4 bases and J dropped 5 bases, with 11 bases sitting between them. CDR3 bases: TGCAGCGTTGTTCGGTTAAGGGAGACCCAGTACTTC. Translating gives CSVVRLRETQYF.

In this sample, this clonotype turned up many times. The CDR3 DNA sequence: TGTGCCAGCAGACCCTCGGGGCAGGGAAACACCATATATTTT. This gives the protein CASRPSGQGNTIYF. The chain links TRBV7-2 to TRBJ1-3; tentatively, D is TRBD1 (5 bases). The V end was cut by 6 bases, the J end by 4 bases, with 13 bases between. Per the germline V gene, CDR1 is SGHTA and CDR2 is FQGNSA. This CDR3 is built from 14 residues.

CDR3 nucleotide sequence: TGTGCCAGCAGCCGATCGGCAGGGGGCGGCTACACCTTC. Its protein product is CASSRSAGGGYTF. The chain couples TRBV16 to TRBJ1-2; 8 bases are a match to TRBD1. The germline V gene has CDR1 KGHSY and CDR2 FQNENV. The CDR3 has 13 amino acids. J lost 8 bases, V lost 4 bases, and 6 bases had no gene match.